These 28 T cell receptor beta chains were all obtained from the same sample, sequenced in a study of T-cell memory formation after mild COVID-19. TCRdb re-called the 5' RACE reads with MiXCR, one entry per CDR3 protein. The data show about 170,000 distinct CDR3 sequences, 10% to 15% seen once. Sequencing used PBMCs or a T cell subset sorted from them (not recorded which). The source of these receptors is a young man who had mild COVID-19 (a few samples of this study predate the infection). Cell type and time point are not known.

The chain is built from TRBV19 and TRBJ1-1; D gene ambiguous. V lost 7 bases, J lost 3 bases, and 6 bases lay in between. There are 11 residues in the CDR3. Looked up from germline, CDR1 is LNHDA and CDR2 is SQIVND (reference sequence). Here the CDR3 reads CASNGYTEAFF. DNA for the CDR3: TGTGCCAGTAACGGGTACACTGAAGCTTTCTTT.

This clonotype was counted a few times. The rearrangement joins TRBV6-2 or TRBV6-3 to TRBJ2-7, with 10 bases lining up with TRBD1. The CDR3 is 14 residues long. V was clipped by 6 bases and J by 5 bases; unmatched bases: 7. Germline V lookup: CDR1 MNHEY, CDR2 SVGEGT. The CDR3: CASSRRTGGNEQYV. In nucleotides, the CDR3 is TGTGCCAGCAGCCGACGGACAGGGGGAAACGAGCAGTACGTC.

The genes are TRBV6-6 and TRBJ2-7; D unclear. Germline V CDR1 and CDR2: MNHNY, SVGAGI (reference sequence). This CDR3 region has 15 residues. Trimming shortened V by 3 bases and J by 2 bases, and 14 bases separated the two germline ends. CDR3 region: CASSYRTPRTYEQYV. The CDR3 DNA is TGTGCCAGCAGTTATCGCACGCCCAGGACCTACGAGCAGTACGTC.

This clonotype was recorded a few times. V and J are TRBV29-1 and TRBJ2-7; D is ambiguous. The V gene's germline CDR1 is SQVTM and CDR2 ANQGSEA. The CDR3 loop spans 11 amino acids. V lost 6 bases and J lost 0, with 6 bases in between. DNA of the CDR3: TGCAGCGTAGGAGACTCCTACGAGCAGTACGTC. Its protein is CSVGDSYEQYV.

This clonotype was counted only a few times. V is TRBV5-1 and J is TRBJ2-1; tentatively, D is TRBD1 or TRBD2 (6 bases each). The V and J ends lost 0 bases and 10 bases respectively, with 8 bases between them. The CDR3 runs to 12 residues. Germline CDR1 and CDR2: SGHRS and YFSETQ. CDR3 region: CASSLEGGEQFF. As DNA, the CDR3 is TGCGCCAGCAGCTTGGAAGGGGGGGAGCAGTTCTTC. Together with reference TRBV5-1 and TRBJ2-1, the CDR3 gives the full variable domain: KAGVTQTPRYLIKTRGQQVTLSCSPISGHRSVSWYQQTPGQGLQFLFEYFSETQRNKGNFPGRFSGRQFSNSRSEMNVSTLELGDSALYLCASSLEGGEQFFGPGTRLTVL.

Only a few counts were recorded for this clonotype. The chain employs TRBV4-3 and TRBJ2-5, with TRBD2 identical over 10 bases. V was pared by 2 bases and J by 2 bases, with 8 bases of the junction left unmatched. Looked up from germline, CDR1 is LGHNA and CDR2 is YSLEER. This CDR3 has 17 residues. The CDR3 loop is CASSQKVGLAEQETQYF. CDR3 nucleotide sequence: TGCGCCAGCAGCCAAAAAGTTGGACTAGCGGAACAAGAGACCCAGTACTTC.

This clonotype was seen a few times. The chain is built from TRBV15 and TRBJ2-4; D is perhaps TRBD1 or TRBD2 (5 bases each). The CDR3 covers 13 residues. Trimming shortened V by 6 bases and J by 8 bases, and 14 bases separated the two germline ends. Germline V CDR1 and CDR2: LNHNV, YYDKDF (reference sequence). The CDR3 nucleotides are TGTGCCACCAGGTTGTCAGGGACCTACATTCAGTACTTC. Its protein product is CATRLSGTYIQYF.

On this clonotype: The junction differs from germline at one of its ends, possibly a read error. The chain links TRBV7-7 to TRBJ2-3; D is perhaps TRBD1 or TRBD2 (5 bases each). Germline loops: CDR1 SSHAT, CDR2 FNYEAQ (reference sequence). The CDR3 has 14 amino acids. The CDR3: CASSPGRGGDTQYF. The CDR3 DNA is TGTGCTAGCAGCCCGGGACGAGGAGGAGATACGCAGTATTTT.

The chain recombines TRBV20-1 with TRBJ1-2; D ambiguous. The CDR3 is made up of 12 amino acids. Per germline, CDR1 DFQATT and CDR2 SNEGSKA (reference sequence). V gave up 2 bases and J gave up 5 bases, with 9 bases separating them. The CDR3 loop is CSARSLLYGYTF. The CDR3 DNA follows: TGCAGTGCTAGAAGCCTTCTGTATGGCTACACCTTC.

The genes are TRBV7-2 and TRBJ2-3; no clear D gene. The CDR3 covers 16 residues. CDR1 and CDR2 from the germline V gene are SGHTA and FQGNSA. V dropped 5 bases and J dropped 1 base, with 16 bases sitting between them. This CDR3 reads CASSPHSQRGTDTQYF. CDR3 nucleotides: TGTGCCAGCAGCCCCCACTCGCAAAGGGGCACAGATACGCAGTATTTT. The full variable domain, its missing parts supplied by reference TRBV7-2 and TRBJ2-3, is GAGVSQSPSNKVTEKGKDVELRCDPISGHTALYWYRQSLGQGLEFLIYFQGNSAPDKSGLPSDRFSAERTGGSVSTLTIQRTQQEDSAVYLCASSPHSQRGTDTQYFGPGTRLTVL.

The V gene is TRBV28, the J gene TRBJ2-2; the match to TRBD1 covers 7 bases. This CDR3 contains 16 residues. CDR1 is MDHEN, CDR2 SYDVKM, per germline. J was trimmed by 0 bases and V by 3 bases; bases with no gene match: 4. CDR3 in DNA: TGTGCCAGCAGTTTCGCCGGGACAGCGAACACCGGGGAGCTGTTTTTT. Amino acids: CASSFAGTANTGELFF.

In this sample, this clonotype turned up many times. This sequence joins TRBV4-1 and TRBJ2-4; 7 nucleotides agree with TRBD1. Trimming at V came to 1 base and at J to 3 bases, leaving 9 bases not matched to a gene. The CDR3 sequence is 17 residues long. In germline, CDR1 is MGHRA, CDR2 YSYEKL. As DNA, the CDR3 is TGCGCCAGCAGCCAAGGGCCCGCAGGGGGAGACAAAAACATTCAGTACTTC. Translated: CASSQGPAGGDKNIQYF.

The genes are TRBV7-2 and TRBJ2-6, with D unresolved. Between the trimmed V and J ends, which lost 4 bases and 0 bases, there was a span of 4 bases. Germline lookup yields CDR1 SGHTA and CDR2 FQGNSA. CDR3 length: 14 amino acids. The CDR3 nucleotides read TGTGCCAGCAGCTCATACTCTGGGGCCAACGTCCTGACTTTC. Translation gives CASSSYSGANVLTF. Using reference TRBV7-2 and TRBJ2-6 for the parts outside the CDR3, the full variable domain is GAGVSQSPSNKVTEKGKDVELRCDPISGHTALYWYRQSLGQGLEFLIYFQGNSAPDKSGLPSDRFSAERTGGSVSTLTIQRTQQEDSAVYLCASSSYSGANVLTFGAGSRLTVL.

The genes are TRBV28 and TRBJ2-5; D remains ambiguous. This CDR3 spans 13 amino acids. The germline gives CDR1 MDHEN, CDR2 SYDVKM. The V end lost 6 bases, the J end lost 5 bases, and 13 bases lay between the germline ends. CDR3 coding DNA: TGTGCCAGCAGGATTGGTCGGCTGGAGACCCAGTACTTC. Its protein product is CASRIGRLETQYF.

The sample holds a few counts of this clonotype. The J gene is TRBJ2-5, the V gene TRBV5-1; D is perhaps TRBD2 (5 bases). This CDR3 contains 13 residues. CDR1 SGHRS and CDR2 YFSETQ come from the germline V gene. The V end lost 5 bases, the J end lost 1 base, and 9 bases lay between the germline ends. The CDR3, as DNA: TGCGCCAGCAGGGCGGGTTCCCAAGAGACCCAGTACTTC. Translated: CASRAGSQETQYF.

V and J are TRBV24-1 and TRBJ2-3, with a possible D match to TRBD1 (6 bases). Germline V CDR1 and CDR2: KGHDR, SFDVKD. This CDR3 comprises 17 residues. The V end lost 1 base, the J end lost 6 bases, and 19 bases lay between the germline ends. The CDR3, as DNA: TGTGCCACCAGTGATTTAACCGGGACACTGACTGGGGATACGCAGTATTTT. Amino acids: CATSDLTGTLTGDTQYF.

This clonotype was counted a few times. J is TRBJ2-7 and V is TRBV18, with 8 bases identical to TRBD1. After removal of 2 bases from V and 2 bases from J, the junction contained 2 bases not matched to a gene. CDR1 is KGHSH and CDR2 is LQKENI in the germline V gene. The CDR3 is 14 residues long. DNA of the CDR3: TGTGCCAGCTCACCAGGGACAGGCGCCTACGAGCAGTACGTC. Its translation is CASSPGTGAYEQYV.

This clonotype was observed a few times. V and J are TRBV7-9 and TRBJ1-3; the D is unclear. Per the germline V gene, CDR1 is SEHNR and CDR2 is FQNEAQ (reference sequence). V was shortened by 0 bases and J by 2 bases, with 14 bases between the two germline ends. The length of the CDR3 is 17 residues. The DNA of the CDR3 is TGTGCCAGCAGCTTAGCAGCTGGCGGGAAGACTGGAAACACCATATATTTT. Protein sequence: CASSLAAGGKTGNTIYF.

This clonotype appeared a few times. The chain combines TRBV18 with TRBJ2-3; 8 nucleotides align to TRBD2. The J segment lost 4 bases and the V segment lost 2 bases, leaving 2 bases of the junction unmatched. Germline V gives CDR1 KGHSH, CDR2 LQKENI. CDR3 length equals 14 residues. CDR3 in DNA: TGTGCCAGCTCACCAAGGACTAGCTCAGATACGCAGTATTTT. Its protein is CASSPRTSSDTQYF.

This clonotype showed up many times. The CDR3 nucleotides are TGCGCCAGCAGCCAAGATAGAGTAGCGGGGGCCACAGATACGCAGTATTTT. Amino acid sequence: CASSQDRVAGATDTQYF. The chain joins TRBV4-1 to TRBJ2-3; 9 bases are shared with TRBD2. Losses at the gene ends were 0 bases for V and 2 bases for J; bases not matched to a gene: 6. CDR1 and CDR2 from the germline V gene are MGHRA and YSYEKL. The CDR3 is 17 residues long.

This chain joins TRBV7-8 and TRBJ2-5, with TRBD1 matching 11 bases. CDR1 SGHVS and CDR2 FQNEAQ come from the germline V gene. J lost 7 bases, V lost 2 bases, and 9 bases had no gene match. The CDR3 totals 16 residues. The CDR3 nucleotides read TGTGCCAGCAGCTTAAGGCCGGACAGGGGGCACGGGACCCAGTACTTC. Translation gives CASSLRPDRGHGTQYF.

This chain uses TRBV12-3 or TRBV12-4 with TRBJ2-4, with 7 bases lining up with TRBD2. J lost 6 bases, V lost 0 bases, and 2 bases had no gene match. This CDR3 has 14 amino acids. The CDR3 DNA reads TGTGCCAGCAGTTTAGCCAGGGAGGGAAACATTCAGTACTTC. Translation gives CASSLAREGNIQYF.

The gene calls are TRBV24-1 and TRBJ2-3; D might be TRBD2 (6 bases). The CDR3 runs 15 residues. Germline V CDR1 and CDR2: KGHDR, SFDVKD. The V and J ends lost 5 bases and 0 bases respectively, with 11 bases between them. This CDR3 reads CATSGPGTSTDTQYF. CDR3 in DNA: TGTGCCACCAGTGGACCGGGGACTAGCACAGATACGCAGTATTTT.

This clonotype was picked up a small number of times. The J gene is TRBJ2-6, the V gene TRBV9; possibly TRBD1 for D (5 bases). From germline, CDR1 is SGDLS and CDR2 YYNGEE. Trimming stripped 2 bases from V and 4 bases from J, with 22 bases between. This CDR3 has 19 residues. The CDR3 loop reads CASSVAREFRSWGANVLTF. CDR3 in DNA: TGTGCCAGCAGCGTCGCCAGGGAATTTAGATCGTGGGGGGCCAACGTCCTGACTTTC.

The chain couples TRBV7-9 to TRBJ2-5, with D unresolved. Germline V gene sequence: CDR1 SEHNR, CDR2 FQNEAQ (reference sequence). Trimming took 1 base from V and 6 from J, leaving 18 bases between them. The CDR3 contains 16 residues. CDR3 residues: CASSLVAAPVPKTQYF. Here the CDR3 DNA reads TGTGCCAGCAGCTTAGTGGCAGCTCCCGTCCCAAAGACCCAGTACTTC.

This clonotype was observed a handful of times. The genes are TRBV28 and TRBJ2-1, with a possible D match to TRBD2 (6 bases). The CDR3 is 15 residues long. The ends were cut back, 8 bases at V and 4 bases at J, with 18 bases in the middle. CDR1 and CDR2 from the germline V gene are MDHEN and SYDVKM. The chain's CDR3 is CASGPAGASYNEQFF. The CDR3 coding sequence is TGTGCCAGCGGACCAGCGGGCGCAAGTTACAATGAGCAGTTCTTC.

This rearrangement joins TRBV29-1 to TRBJ1-5; D possibly corresponds to TRBD1 (5 bases). Germline CDR1 is SQVTM and CDR2 is ANQGSEA. This CDR3 is built from 15 residues. V lost 6 bases, J lost 2 bases, and 17 bases lay in between. The CDR3, as DNA: TGCAGCGTCGGGATCGGGGCTTCGGGCAATCAGCCCCAGCATTTT. Amino acids: CSVGIGASGNQPQHF. The entire variable domain, with the rest obtained from reference TRBV29-1 and TRBJ1-5, is as follows: SAVISQKPSRDICQRGTSLTIQCQVDSQVTMMFWYRQQPGQSLTLIATANQGSEATYESGFVIDKFPISRPNLTFSTLTVSNMSPEDSSIYLCSVGIGASGNQPQHFGDGTRLSIL.

The table lists this clonotype with a few counts. The J gene is TRBJ1-2, the V gene TRBV7-2; weak D call: TRBD1 (5 bases). Germline V gene lookup returns CDR1 SGHTA and CDR2 FQGNSA. The V end lost 7 bases, the J end lost 2 bases, and 14 bases lay between the germline ends. The CDR3 spans 14 residues. CDR3 sequence: CASNPSGGNYGYTF. CDR3 DNA sequence: TGTGCCAGCAACCCATCGGGGGGGAACTATGGCTACACCTTC.